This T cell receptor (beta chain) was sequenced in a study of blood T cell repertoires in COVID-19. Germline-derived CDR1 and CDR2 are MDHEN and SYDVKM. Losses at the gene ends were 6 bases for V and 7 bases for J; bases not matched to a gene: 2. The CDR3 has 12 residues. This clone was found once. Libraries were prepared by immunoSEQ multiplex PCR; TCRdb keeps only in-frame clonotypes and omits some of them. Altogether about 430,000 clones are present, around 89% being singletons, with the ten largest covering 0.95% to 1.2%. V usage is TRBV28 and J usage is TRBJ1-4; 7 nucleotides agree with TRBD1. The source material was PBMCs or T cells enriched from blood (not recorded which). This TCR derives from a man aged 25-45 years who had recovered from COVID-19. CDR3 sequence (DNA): TGTGCCAGCAGGACAGGGCCTGAAAAACTGTTTTTT. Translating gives CASRTGPEKLFF.